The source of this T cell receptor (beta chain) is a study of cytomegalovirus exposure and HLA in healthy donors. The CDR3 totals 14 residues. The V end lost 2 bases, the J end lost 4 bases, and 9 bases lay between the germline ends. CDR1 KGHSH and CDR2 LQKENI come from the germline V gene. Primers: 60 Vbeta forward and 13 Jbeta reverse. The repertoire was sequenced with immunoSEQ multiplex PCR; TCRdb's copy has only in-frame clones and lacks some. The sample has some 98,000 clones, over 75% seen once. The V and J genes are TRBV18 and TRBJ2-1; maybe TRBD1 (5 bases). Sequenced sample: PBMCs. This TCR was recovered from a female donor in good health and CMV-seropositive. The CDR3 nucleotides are TGTGCCAGCTCACCATTACAGGATTACAATGAGCAGTTCTTC. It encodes CASSPLQDYNEQFF.